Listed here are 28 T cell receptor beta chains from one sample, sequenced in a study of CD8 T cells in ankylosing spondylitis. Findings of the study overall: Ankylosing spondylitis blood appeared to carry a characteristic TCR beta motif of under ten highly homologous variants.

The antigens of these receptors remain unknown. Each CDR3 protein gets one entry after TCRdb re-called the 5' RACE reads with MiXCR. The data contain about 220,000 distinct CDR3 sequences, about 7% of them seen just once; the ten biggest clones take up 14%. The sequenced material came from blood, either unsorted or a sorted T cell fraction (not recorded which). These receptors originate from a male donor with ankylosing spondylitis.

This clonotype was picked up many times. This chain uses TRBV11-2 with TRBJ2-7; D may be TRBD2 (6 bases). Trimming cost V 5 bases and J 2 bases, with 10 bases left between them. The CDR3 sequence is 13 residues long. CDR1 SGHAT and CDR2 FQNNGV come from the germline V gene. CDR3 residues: CASSGTSPYEQYF. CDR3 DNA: TGTGCCAGCAGCGGTACTAGCCCCTACGAGCAGTACTTC.

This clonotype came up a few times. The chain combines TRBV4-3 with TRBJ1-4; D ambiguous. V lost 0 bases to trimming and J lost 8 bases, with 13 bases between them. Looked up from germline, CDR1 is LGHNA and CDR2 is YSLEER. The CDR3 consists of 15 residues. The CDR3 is CASSQDSSLVEKLFF. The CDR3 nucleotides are TGCGCCAGCAGCCAAGATAGCAGTTTGGTGGAAAAACTGTTTTTT.

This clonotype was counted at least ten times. The CDR3 here is CSARFPTETYEQYF. CDR3 DNA sequence: TGCAGTGCTAGATTCCCGACAGAAACCTACGAGCAGTACTTC. The chain employs TRBV20-1 and TRBJ2-7, with D perhaps TRBD1 (5 bases). CDR3 size: 14 residues. Germline-derived CDR1 and CDR2 are DFQATT and SNEGSKA (reference sequence). V gave up 2 bases and J gave up 2 bases, with 13 bases separating them.

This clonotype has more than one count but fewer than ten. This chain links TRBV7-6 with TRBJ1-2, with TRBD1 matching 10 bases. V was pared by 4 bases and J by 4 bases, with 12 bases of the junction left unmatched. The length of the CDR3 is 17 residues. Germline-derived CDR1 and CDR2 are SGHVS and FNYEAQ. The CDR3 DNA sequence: TGTGCCAGCAGCTCCGGGACAGGGGCCCCCCTGGGCTATGGCTACACCTTC. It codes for CASSSGTGAPLGYGYTF.

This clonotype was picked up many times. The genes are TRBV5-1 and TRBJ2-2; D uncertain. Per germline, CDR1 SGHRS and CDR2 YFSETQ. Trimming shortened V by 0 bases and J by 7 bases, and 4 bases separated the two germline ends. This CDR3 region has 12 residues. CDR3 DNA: TGCGCCAGCAGCTTGGATGGCGGGGAGCTGTTTTTT. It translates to CASSLDGGELFF.

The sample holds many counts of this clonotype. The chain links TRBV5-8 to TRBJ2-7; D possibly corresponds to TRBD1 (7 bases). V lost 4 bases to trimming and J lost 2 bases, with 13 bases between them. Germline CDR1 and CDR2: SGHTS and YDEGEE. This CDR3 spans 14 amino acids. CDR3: CASSQGEAPYEQYF. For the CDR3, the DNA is TGTGCCAGCAGCCAGGGGGAGGCTCCCTACGAGCAGTACTTC. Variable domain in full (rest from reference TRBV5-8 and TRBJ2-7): EAGVTQSPTHLIKTRGQQATLRCSPISGHTSVYWYQQALGLGLQFLLWYDEGEERNRGNFPPRFSGRQFPNYSSELNVNALELEDSALYLCASSQGEAPYEQYFGPGTRLTVT.

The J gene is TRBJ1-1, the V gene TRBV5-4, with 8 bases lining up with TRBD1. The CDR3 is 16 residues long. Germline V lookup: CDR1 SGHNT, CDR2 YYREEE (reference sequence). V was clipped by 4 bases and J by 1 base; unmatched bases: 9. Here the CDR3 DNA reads TGTGCCAGCAGCGCCCGACCGGGACAGGCGAACACTGAAGCTTTCTTT. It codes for CASSARPGQANTEAFF.

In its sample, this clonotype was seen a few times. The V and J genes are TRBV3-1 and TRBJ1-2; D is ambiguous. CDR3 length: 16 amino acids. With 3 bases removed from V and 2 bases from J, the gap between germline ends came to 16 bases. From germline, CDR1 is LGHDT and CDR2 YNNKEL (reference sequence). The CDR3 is CASSHSPMTGNYGYTF. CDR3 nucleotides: TGTGCCAGCAGCCACAGTCCGATGACGGGAAACTATGGCTACACCTTC.

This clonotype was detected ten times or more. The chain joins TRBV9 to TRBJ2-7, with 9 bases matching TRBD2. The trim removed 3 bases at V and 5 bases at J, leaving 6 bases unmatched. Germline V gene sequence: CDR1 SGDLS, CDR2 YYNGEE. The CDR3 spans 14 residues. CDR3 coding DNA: TGTGCCAGCAGCGCGAGCGGGAGGCCCAACGAGCAGTACTTC. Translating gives CASSASGRPNEQYF.

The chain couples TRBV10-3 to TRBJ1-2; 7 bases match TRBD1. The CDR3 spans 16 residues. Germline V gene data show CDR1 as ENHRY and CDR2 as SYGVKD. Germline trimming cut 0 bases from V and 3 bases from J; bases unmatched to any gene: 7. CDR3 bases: TGTGCCATCAGTGAGTCCTCGGGGACAGAATACTATGGCTACACCTTC. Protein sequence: CAISESSGTEYYGYTF.

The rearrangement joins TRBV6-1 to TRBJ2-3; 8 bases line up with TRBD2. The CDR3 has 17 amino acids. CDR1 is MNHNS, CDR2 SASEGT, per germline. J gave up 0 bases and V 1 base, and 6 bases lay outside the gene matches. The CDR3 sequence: CASSEGILAASTDTQYF. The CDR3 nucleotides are TGTGCCAGCAGTGAAGGGATACTAGCGGCAAGCACAGATACGCAGTATTTT.

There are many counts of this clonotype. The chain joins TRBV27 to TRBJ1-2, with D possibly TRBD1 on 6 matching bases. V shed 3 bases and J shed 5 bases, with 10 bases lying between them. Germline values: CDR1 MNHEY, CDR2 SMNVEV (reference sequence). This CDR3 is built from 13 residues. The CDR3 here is CASSFRQGYGYTF. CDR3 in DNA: TGTGCCAGCAGTTTTCGGCAGGGGTATGGCTACACCTTC.

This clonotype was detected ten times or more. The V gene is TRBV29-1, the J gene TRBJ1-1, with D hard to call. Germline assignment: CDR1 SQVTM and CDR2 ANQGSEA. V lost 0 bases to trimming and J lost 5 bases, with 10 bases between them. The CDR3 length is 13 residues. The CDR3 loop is CSVEDQGQTEAFF. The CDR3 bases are TGCAGCGTTGAAGATCAAGGGCAAACTGAAGCTTTCTTT.

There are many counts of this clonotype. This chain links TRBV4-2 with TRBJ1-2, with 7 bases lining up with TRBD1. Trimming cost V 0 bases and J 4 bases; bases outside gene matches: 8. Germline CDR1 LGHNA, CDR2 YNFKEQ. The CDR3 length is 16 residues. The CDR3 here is CASSQEAGTDVYGYTF. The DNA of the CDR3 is TGTGCCAGCAGCCAAGAGGCCGGGACAGACGTCTATGGCTACACCTTC.

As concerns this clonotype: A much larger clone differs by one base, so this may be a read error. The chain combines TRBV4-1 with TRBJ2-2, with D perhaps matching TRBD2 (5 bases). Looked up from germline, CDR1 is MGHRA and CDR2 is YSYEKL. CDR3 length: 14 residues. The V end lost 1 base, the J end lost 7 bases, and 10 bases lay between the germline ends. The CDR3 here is CASSQAHGDGELFF. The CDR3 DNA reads TGCGCCAGCAGCCAAGCCCACGGGGACGGGGAGCTGTTTTTT.

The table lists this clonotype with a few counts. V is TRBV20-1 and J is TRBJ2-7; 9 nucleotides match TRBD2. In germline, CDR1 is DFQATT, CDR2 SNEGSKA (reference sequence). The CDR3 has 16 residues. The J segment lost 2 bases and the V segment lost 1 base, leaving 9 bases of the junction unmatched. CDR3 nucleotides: TGCAGTGCTAGAGGTATAGGGGGGACTAGCCCCTACGAGCAGTACTTC. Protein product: CSARGIGGTSPYEQYF.

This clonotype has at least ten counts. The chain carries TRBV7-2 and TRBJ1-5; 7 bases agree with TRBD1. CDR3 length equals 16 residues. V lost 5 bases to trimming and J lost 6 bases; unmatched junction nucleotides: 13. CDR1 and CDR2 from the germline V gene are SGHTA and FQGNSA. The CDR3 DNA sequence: TGTGCCAGCAGCCCCCGGACAGGATCAATAGTTCAGCCCCAGCATTTT. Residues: CASSPRTGSIVQPQHF.

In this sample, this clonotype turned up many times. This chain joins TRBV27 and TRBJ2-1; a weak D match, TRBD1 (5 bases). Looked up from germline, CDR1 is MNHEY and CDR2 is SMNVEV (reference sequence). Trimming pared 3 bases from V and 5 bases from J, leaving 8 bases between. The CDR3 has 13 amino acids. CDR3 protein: CASSFQDNNEQFF. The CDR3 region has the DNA TGTGCCAGCAGTTTTCAGGACAACAATGAGCAGTTCTTC.

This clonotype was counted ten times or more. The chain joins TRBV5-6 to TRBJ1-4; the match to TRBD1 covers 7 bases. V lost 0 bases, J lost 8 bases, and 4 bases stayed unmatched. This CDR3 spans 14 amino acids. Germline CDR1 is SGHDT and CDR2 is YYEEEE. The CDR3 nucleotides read TGTGCCAGCAGCTTGGAGGGGGCTTGGGAAAAACTGTTTTTT. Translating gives CASSLEGAWEKLFF. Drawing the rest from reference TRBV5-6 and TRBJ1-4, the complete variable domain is DAGVTQSPTHLIKTRGQQVTLRCSPKSGHDTVSWYQQALGQGPQFIFQYYEEEERQRGNFPDRFSGHQFPNYSSELNVNALLLGDSALYLCASSLEGAWEKLFFGSGTQLSVL.

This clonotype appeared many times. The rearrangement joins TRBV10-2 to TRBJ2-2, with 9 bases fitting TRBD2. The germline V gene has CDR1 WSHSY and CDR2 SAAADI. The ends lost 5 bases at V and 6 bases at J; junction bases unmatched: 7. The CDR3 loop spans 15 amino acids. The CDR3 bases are TGCGCCAGCAGTCTTACTAGCGGGCCACCCGGGGAGCTGTTTTTT. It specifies CASSLTSGPPGELFF.

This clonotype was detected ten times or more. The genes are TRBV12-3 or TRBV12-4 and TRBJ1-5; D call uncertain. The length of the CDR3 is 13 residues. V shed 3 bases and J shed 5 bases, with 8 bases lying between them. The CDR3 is CASSLTAYQPQHF. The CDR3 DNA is TGTGCCAGCAGTTTGACGGCCTATCAGCCCCAGCATTTT.

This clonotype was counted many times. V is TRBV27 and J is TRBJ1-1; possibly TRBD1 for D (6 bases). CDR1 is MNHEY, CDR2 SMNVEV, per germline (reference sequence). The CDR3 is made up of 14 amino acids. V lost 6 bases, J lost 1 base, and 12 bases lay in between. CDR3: CASSRGGANTEAFF. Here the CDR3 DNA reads TGTGCCAGCAGCCGGGGGGGGGCGAACACTGAAGCTTTCTTT.

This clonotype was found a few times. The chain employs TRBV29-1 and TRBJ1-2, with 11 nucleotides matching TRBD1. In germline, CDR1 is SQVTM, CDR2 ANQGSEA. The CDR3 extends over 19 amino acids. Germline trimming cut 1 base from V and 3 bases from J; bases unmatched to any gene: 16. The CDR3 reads CSVEGSGQGASLDYYGYTF. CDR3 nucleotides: TGCAGCGTTGAAGGGTCCGGACAGGGGGCGTCCCTTGACTACTATGGCTACACCTTC.

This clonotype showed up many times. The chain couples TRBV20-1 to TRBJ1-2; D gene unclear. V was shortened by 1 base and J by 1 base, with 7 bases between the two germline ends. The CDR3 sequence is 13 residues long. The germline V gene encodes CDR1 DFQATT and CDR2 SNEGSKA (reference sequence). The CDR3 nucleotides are TGCAGTGCTAGAGGCTCCAGTAACTATGGCTACACCTTC. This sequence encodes CSARGSSNYGYTF.

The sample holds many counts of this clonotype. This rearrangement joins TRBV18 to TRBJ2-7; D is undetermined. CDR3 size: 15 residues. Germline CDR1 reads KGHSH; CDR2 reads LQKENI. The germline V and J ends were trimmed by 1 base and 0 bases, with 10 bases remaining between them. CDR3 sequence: CASSPQVQASYEQYF. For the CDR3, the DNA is TGTGCCAGCTCACCACAGGTTCAGGCCTCCTACGAGCAGTACTTC.

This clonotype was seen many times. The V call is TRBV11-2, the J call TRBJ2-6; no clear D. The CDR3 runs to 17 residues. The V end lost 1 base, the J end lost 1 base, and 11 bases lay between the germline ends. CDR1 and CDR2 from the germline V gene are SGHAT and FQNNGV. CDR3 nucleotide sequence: TGTGCCAGCAGCTTAGCAGGCAGCCCGTCTGGGGCCAACGTCCTGACTTTC. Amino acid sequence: CASSLAGSPSGANVLTF.

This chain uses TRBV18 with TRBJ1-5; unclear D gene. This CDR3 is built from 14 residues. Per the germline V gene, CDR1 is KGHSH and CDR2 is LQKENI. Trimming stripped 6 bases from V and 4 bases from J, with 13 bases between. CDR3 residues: CASSPLGPNQPQHF. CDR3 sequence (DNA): TGTGCCAGCTCCCCGTTAGGGCCGAATCAGCCCCAGCATTTT.

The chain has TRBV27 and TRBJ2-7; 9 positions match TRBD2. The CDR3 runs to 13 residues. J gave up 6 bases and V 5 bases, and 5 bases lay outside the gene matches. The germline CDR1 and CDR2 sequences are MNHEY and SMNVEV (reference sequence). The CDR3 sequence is CASSQGLALEQYF. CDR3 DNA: TGTGCCAGCAGTCAGGGACTAGCCCTCGAGCAGTACTTC.